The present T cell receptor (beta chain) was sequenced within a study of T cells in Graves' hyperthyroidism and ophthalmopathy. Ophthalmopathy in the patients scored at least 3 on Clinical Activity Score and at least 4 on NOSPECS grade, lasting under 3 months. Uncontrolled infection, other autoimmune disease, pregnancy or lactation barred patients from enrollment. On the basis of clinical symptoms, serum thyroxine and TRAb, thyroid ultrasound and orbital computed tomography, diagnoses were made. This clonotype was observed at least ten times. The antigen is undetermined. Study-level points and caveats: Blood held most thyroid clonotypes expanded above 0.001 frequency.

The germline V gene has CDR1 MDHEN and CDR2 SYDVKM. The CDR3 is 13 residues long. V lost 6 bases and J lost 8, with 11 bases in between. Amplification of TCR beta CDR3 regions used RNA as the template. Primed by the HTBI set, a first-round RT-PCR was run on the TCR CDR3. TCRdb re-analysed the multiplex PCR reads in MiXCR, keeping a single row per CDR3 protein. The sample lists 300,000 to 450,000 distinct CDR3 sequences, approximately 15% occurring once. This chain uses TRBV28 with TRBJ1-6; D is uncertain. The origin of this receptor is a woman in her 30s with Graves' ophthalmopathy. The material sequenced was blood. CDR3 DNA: TGTGCCAGCAGGGAAGTGATTGATTCACCCCTCCACTTT. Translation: CASREVIDSPLHF.